Following are 6 T cell receptor beta chains from one sample sequenced in a study of T cell repertoires in cytomegalovirus infection. TCRdb processed the reads anew with MiXCR; each CDR3 protein has one entry. Of 130,000 or so distinct CDR3 sequences in the sample, under 8% were seen once. Sequenced sample: PBMCs. These receptors were obtained from a human donor in good health (CMV status not recorded). Some clones in this sample may be carry-over from other donors' samples.

This clonotype appeared many times. The chain links TRBV30 to TRBJ2-7; D possibly corresponds to TRBD2 (5 bases). The CDR3 is 13 amino acids. Germline V lookup: CDR1 GTSNPN, CDR2 SVGIG (reference sequence). Trimming removed 3 bases from V and 5 bases from J, with 14 bases in between. As DNA, the CDR3 is TGTGCCTGGAGGGAGGCCAGCACGGACGAGCAGTACTTC. Protein product: CAWREASTDEQYF.

Details on this clonotype: A much larger clonotype is one base distant, so this may be a read error. The rearrangement uses TRBV20-1 and TRBJ2-7; D gene unclear. The germline V gene has CDR1 DFQATT and CDR2 SNEGSKA (reference sequence). The CDR3 length is 14 residues. CDR3 sequence reads: CSASPLISSYEPYF. DNA of the CDR3: TGCAGTGCTAGCCCACTAATCAGCTCCTACGAGCCGTACTTC.

At least ten counts were recorded for this clonotype. The chain employs TRBV4-2 and TRBJ2-7; 9 bases line up with TRBD2. Germline trimming cut 4 bases from V and 5 bases from J; bases unmatched to any gene: 9. There are 15 residues in the CDR3. Germline CDR1 is LGHNA and CDR2 is YNFKEQ. CDR3: CASSPAAGGDDEQYF. DNA of the CDR3: TGTGCCAGCAGCCCCGCGGCGGGGGGGGACGACGAGCAGTACTTC.

Many counts were recorded for this clonotype. This chain uses TRBV11-3 with TRBJ1-1, with 8 bases identical to TRBD1. With 1 base clipped from V and 1 base from J, the junction kept 5 bases outside the gene matches. The CDR3 length is 16 residues. CDR1 and CDR2 from the germline V gene are SGHNT and YENEEA. The DNA for the CDR3 is TGTGCCAGCAGCTTAGGGCCCGGACAGGGGAACACTGAAGCTTTCTTT. Translating gives CASSLGPGQGNTEAFF.

This clonotype was counted ten times or more. V gene TRBV7-2 combines with J gene TRBJ1-5; D unresolved. This CDR3 has 16 residues. V lost 0 bases and J lost 0, with 9 bases in between. Germline assignment: CDR1 SGHTA and CDR2 FQGNSA. CDR3 bases: TGTGCCAGCAGCTTAGCCGCGGCGAATAGCAATCAGCCCCAGCATTTT. Translation: CASSLAAANSNQPQHF.

This clonotype was detected only a few times. The chain employs TRBV19 and TRBJ1-1; the D gene is possibly TRBD1 (5 bases). The ends were cut back, 7 bases at V and 0 bases at J, with 12 bases in the middle. The CDR3 length is 14 residues. In germline, CDR1 is LNHDA, CDR2 SQIVND (reference sequence). The CDR3 sequence is CASTPTGMNTEAFF. CDR3 coding DNA: TGTGCCAGTACCCCCACAGGTATGAACACTGAAGCTTTCTTT.